This T cell receptor (beta chain) emerged from a study of blood T cell repertoires in COVID-19. Study as a whole: PBMCs, B-cell-depleted T cells, or T cells were the source of the cDNA or gDNA that made up the material.

As handled by the study authors: Nucleated cell number was recorded as an estimate derived from reference gene primer amplification. Profiled with immunoSEQ multiplex PCR; TCRdb holds only in-frame clones, not every one. V, J and clone size derive from that table, while D and trimming were established from the DNA sequence. The repertoire holds 95,000 to 100,000 clones, about 81% seen once, with around 16% in the top ten. This CDR3 region has 16 residues. Germline loops: CDR1 MGHRA, CDR2 YSYEKL. Deletions cut 3 bases from V and 2 bases from J, with 14 bases between. The TCR comes from a woman aged 60-70 years with acute or convalescent COVID-19. The J gene is TRBJ1-5, the V gene TRBV4-1, with a tentative D call TRBD1 (6 bases). Material for sequencing was peripheral blood. CDR3 loop: CASSHLVGARNQPQHF. The CDR3 nucleotides are TGCGCCAGCAGCCACCTCGTGGGGGCCCGCAATCAGCCCCAGCATTTT.